This entry lists 5 T cell receptor beta chains sequenced from one sample in a study of shared clonotypes between healthy human individuals. TCRdb keeps only in-frame clones here, not all; method: immunoSEQ multiplex PCR. The data contain some 2.1 million clones, about 94% of them singletons. The naive CD8 subset, CD45RO-negative cells positively selected for CCR7, excluded terminally differentiated effector memory CD45RA+ cells. Sequenced material: naive CD8+ T cells from PBMCs. Source of these receptors: a man aged 18 to 29 in good health. Some clones in this sample may be carry-over from other donors' samples.

V gene TRBV19 combines with J gene TRBJ2-3, with a weak D call TRBD1 (5 bases). The length of the CDR3 is 16 residues. Germline CDR1 is LNHDA and CDR2 is SQIVND (reference sequence). Trimming shortened V by 2 bases and J by 3 bases, and 15 bases separated the two germline ends. CDR3 DNA sequence: TGTGCCAGTAGTATACTGCGCGGAGCAGGGACAGATACGCAGTATTTT. Its translation is CASSILRGAGTDTQYF.

The chain employs TRBV19 and TRBJ1-2, with 9 bases fitting TRBD1. Looked up from germline, CDR1 is LNHDA and CDR2 is SQIVND (reference sequence). The ends lost 11 bases at V and 5 bases at J; junction bases unmatched: 3. The CDR3 has 11 residues. The DNA of the CDR3 is TGTGCCGGCGGGACAGGGTATGGCTACACCTTC. Its translation is CAGGTGYGYTF.

The table lists this clone with a count of one. The chain recombines TRBV14 with TRBJ2-5; D uncertain. V was clipped by 0 bases and J by 2 bases, with 10 bases between them. Germline CDR1 reads SGHDN; CDR2 reads FVKESK. The CDR3 has 15 residues. This CDR3 is CASSQDVYLQETQYF. The CDR3 DNA reads as TGTGCCAGCAGCCAAGATGTCTACCTACAAGAGACCCAGTACTTC.

This rearrangement joins TRBV27 to TRBJ2-3; perhaps TRBD2 as D (5 bases). Trimming stripped 0 bases from V and 4 bases from J, with 8 bases between. CDR1 is MNHEY and CDR2 is SMNVEV in the germline V gene (reference sequence). This CDR3 has 14 residues. This chain's CDR3 is CASSLSLVPDTQYF. The DNA of the CDR3 is TGTGCCAGCAGTTTATCACTAGTCCCAGATACGCAGTATTTT.

This clone is a singleton in its sample. The chain uses TRBV27 and TRBJ2-7, with D perhaps TRBD2 (6 bases). This CDR3 spans 14 amino acids. Per germline, CDR1 MNHEY and CDR2 SMNVEV (reference sequence). Trimming pared 5 bases from V and 2 bases from J, leaving 13 bases between. In DNA, the CDR3 is TGTGCCAGCAGTCACCCGGGGGTACCCTACGAGCAGTACTTC. The encoded protein is CASSHPGVPYEQYF.